This TCR beta chain emerged from a study of early T cells in non-severe SARS-CoV-2 infection. The CDR3 runs to 12 residues. The V end lost 3 bases, the J end lost 6 bases, and 5 bases lay between the germline ends. TCRdb fed the 5' RACE reads into MiXCR, producing one record per CDR3 protein. Of some 77,000 distinct CDR3 sequences in the sample, 9.5% to 15% were seen once. The V and J genes are TRBV12-3 or TRBV12-4 and TRBJ2-2; D is uncertain. The specimen sequenced was whole blood. This receptor was taken from an adult who was a healthcare worker with PCR-confirmed SARS-CoV-2 infection or an uninfected control (not recorded which). CDR3 nucleotides: TGTGCCAGCAGTTTTGTGGCCGGGGAGCTGTTTTTT. Encoded protein: CASSFVAGELFF.